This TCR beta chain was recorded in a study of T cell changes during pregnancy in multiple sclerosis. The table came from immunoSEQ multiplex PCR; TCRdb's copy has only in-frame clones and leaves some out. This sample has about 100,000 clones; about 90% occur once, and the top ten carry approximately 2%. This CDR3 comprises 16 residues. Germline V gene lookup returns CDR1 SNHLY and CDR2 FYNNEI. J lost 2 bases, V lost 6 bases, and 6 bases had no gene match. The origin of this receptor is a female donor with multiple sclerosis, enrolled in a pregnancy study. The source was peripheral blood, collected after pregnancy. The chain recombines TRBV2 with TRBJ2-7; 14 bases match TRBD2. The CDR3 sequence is CASRGLAGVLAYEQYF. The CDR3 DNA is TGTGCCAGCAGGGGACTAGCGGGGGTGCTCGCCTACGAGCAGTACTTC.